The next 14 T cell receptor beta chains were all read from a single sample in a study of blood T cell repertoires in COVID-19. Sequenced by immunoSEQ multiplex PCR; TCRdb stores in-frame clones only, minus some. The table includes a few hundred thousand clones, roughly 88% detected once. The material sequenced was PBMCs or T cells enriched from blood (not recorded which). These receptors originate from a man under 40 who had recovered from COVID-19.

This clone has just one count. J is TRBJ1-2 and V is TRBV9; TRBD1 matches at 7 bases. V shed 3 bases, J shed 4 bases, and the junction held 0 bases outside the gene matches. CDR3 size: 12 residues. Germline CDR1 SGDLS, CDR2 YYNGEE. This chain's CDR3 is CASSDRGYGYTF. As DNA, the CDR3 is TGTGCCAGCAGCGACAGGGGCTATGGCTACACCTTC.

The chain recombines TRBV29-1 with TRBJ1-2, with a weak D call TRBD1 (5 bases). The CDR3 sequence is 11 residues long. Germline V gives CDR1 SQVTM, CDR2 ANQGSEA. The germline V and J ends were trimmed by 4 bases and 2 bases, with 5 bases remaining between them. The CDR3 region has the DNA TGCAGCGTTGGACAGAACTATGGCTACACCTTC. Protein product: CSVGQNYGYTF.

The chain's CDR3 is CASSQGTGDSYSYNEQFF. The CDR3, as DNA: TGTGCCAGCAGCCAAGGGACAGGGGATTCTTATTCCTACAATGAGCAGTTCTTC. The genes are TRBV4-2 and TRBJ2-1; 9 bases are a match to TRBD1. Germline values: CDR1 LGHNA, CDR2 YNFKEQ. The CDR3 is 18 amino acids. Losses at the gene ends were 1 base for V and 1 base for J; bases not matched to a gene: 8.

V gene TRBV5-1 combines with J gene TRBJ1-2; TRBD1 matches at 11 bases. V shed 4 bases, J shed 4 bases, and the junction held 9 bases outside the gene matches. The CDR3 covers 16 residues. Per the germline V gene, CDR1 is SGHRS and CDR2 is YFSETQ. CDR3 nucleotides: TGCGCCAGCAGCCCCTCGGACAGGGGGCGAGGCTATGGCTACACCTTC. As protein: CASSPSDRGRGYGYTF.

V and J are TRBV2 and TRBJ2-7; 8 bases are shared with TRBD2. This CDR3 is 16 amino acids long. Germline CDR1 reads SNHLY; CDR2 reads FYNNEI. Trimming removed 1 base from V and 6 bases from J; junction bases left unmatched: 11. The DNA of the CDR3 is TGTGCCAGCAGTGAAGAGAGGTTCGGGGGGGCGTCCGAGCAGTACTTC. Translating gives CASSEERFGGASEQYF. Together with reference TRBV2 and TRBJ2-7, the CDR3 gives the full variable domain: EPEVTQTPSHQVTQMGQEVILRCVPISNHLYFYWYRQILGQKVEFLVSFYNNEISEKSEIFDDQFSVERPDGSNFTLKIRSTKLEDSAMYFCASSEERFGGASEQYFGPGTRLTVT.

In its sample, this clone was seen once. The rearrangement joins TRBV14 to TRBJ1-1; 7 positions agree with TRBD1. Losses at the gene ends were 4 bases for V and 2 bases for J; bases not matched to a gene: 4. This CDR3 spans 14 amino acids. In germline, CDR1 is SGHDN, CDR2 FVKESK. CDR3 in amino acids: CASSRQGINTEAFF. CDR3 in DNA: TGTGCCAGCAGCCGACAGGGAATAAACACTGAAGCTTTCTTT.

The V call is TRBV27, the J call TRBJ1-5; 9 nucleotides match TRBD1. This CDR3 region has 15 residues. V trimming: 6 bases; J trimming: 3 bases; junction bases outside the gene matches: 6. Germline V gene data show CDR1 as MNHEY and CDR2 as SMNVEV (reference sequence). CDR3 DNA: TGTGCCAGCAGCCAAAGGACAGGGGCCAATCAGCCCCAGCATTTT. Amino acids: CASSQRTGANQPQHF.

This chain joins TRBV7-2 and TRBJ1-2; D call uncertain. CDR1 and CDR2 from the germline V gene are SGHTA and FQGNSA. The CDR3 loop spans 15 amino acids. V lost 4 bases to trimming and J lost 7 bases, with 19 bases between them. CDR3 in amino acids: CASSSSGIISRGYTF. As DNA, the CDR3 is TGTGCCAGCAGCTCCTCCGGGATAATAAGCCGTGGCTACACCTTC.

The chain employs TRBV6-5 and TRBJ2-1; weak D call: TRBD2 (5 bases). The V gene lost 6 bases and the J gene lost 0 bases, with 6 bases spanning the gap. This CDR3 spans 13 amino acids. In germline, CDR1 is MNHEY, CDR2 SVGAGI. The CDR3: CASSGNSYNEQFF. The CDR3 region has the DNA TGTGCCAGCAGCGGGAACTCCTACAATGAGCAGTTCTTC.

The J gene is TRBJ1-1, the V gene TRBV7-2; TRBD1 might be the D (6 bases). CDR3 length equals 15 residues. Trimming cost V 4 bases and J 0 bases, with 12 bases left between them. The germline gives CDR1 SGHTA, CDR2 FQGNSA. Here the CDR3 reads CASSSRTAMNTEAFF. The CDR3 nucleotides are TGTGCCAGCAGCTCGAGGACAGCCATGAACACTGAAGCTTTCTTT.

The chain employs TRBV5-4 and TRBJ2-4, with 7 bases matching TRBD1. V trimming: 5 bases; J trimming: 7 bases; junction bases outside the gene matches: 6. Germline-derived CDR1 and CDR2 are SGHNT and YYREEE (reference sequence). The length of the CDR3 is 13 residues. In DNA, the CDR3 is TGTGCCAGCAGTAAGGACAGGCAGAACATTCAGTACTTC. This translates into CASSKDRQNIQYF.

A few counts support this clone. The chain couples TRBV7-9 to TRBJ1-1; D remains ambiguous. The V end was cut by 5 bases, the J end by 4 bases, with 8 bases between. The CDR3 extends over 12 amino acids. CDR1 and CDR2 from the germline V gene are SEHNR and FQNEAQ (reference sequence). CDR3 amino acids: CASSLISTEAFF. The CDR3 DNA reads TGTGCCAGCAGCCTTATATCCACTGAAGCTTTCTTT.

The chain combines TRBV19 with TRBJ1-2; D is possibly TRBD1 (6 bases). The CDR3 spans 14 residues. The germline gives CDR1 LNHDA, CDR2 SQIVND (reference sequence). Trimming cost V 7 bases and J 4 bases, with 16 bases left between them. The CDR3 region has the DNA TGTGCCAGTACTAACAGGGAGGGAATCTATGGCTACACCTTC. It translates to CASTNREGIYGYTF.

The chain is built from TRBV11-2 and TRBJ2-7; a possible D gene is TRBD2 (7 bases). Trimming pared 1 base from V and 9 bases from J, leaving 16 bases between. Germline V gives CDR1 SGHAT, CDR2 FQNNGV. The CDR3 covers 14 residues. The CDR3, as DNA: TGTGCCAGCAGCTTAGTGGGGAGGGGGGGCTGGCAGTACTTC. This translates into CASSLVGRGGWQYF.